This T cell receptor (beta chain) was recovered during a study of cytomegalovirus exposure and HLA in healthy donors. Regarding the study as a whole: Later analysis placed DRB1 highest and HLA-C lowest in TCR association rates, which differed by HLA locus. Later genetic work tied a missense DCLRE1C variant to beta-chain V and J trimming. Sequencing depth across donors, presence/absence analyses assumed, was roughly uniform. Most of the CMV-associated TCR beta chains (in a later analysis) appeared to be HLA-restricted.

As regards this clone: What it binds is not known.

CDR1 is SEHNR, CDR2 FQNEAQ, per germline (reference sequence). The J segment lost 2 bases and the V segment lost 5 bases, leaving 6 bases of the junction unmatched. The CDR3 extends over 15 amino acids. The PCR employed 60 Vbeta primers together with 13 Jbeta primers. Produced via immunoSEQ multiplex PCR; TCRdb's table is partial and in-frame only. Its listing shows around 140,000 clones. The chain recombines TRBV7-9 with TRBJ1-5; TRBD1 agrees at 7 bases. This receptor was taken from a woman in her thirties or forties in good health and CMV-seropositive. Sequenced material: PBMCs. In DNA, the CDR3 is TGTGCCAGCAGCGCCTGGACAGGTCGCAATCAGCCCCAGCATTTT. Translating it yields CASSAWTGRNQPQHF. Full variable domain (outside the CDR3, taken from reference TRBV7-9 and TRBJ1-5): DTGVSQNPRHKITKRGQNVTFRCDPISEHNRLYWYRQTLGQGPEFLTYFQNEAQLEKSRLLSDRFSAERPKGSFSTLEIQRTEQGDSAMYLCASSAWTGRNQPQHFGDGTRLSIL.